Listed here are 29 T cell receptor beta chains from one sample, sequenced in a study of molecular identifiers for immune sequencing clone quantification. From the PCR reads, TCRdb called clonotypes with MiXCR, one entry per CDR3 protein. In the table there are roughly 90,000 distinct CDR3 sequences, over 15% of which are singletons. Sequences were obtained from naive CD8+ T cells from blood, with Jurkat cell RNA spiked in. Stated subset: FACS-sorted CD8+CD4-CCR7+CD45RA+ naive T cells. These receptor sequences come from a human donor in good health. Some libraries in this study had Jurkat cell RNA spiked in.

Ten or more counts support this clonotype. The J gene is TRBJ2-7, the V gene TRBV29-1, with 7 bases fitting TRBD1. The V gene's germline CDR1 is SQVTM and CDR2 ANQGSEA. V dropped 2 bases and J dropped 2; count of bases not matched to a gene: 6. The CDR3 runs to 14 residues. The CDR3 reads CSVESRDSTYEQYF. The CDR3, as DNA: TGCAGCGTTGAAAGTCGGGACAGCACCTACGAGCAGTACTTC.

This clonotype was observed many times. This chain uses TRBV2 with TRBJ2-1, with TRBD1 as a possible D gene (5 bases). Trimming cost V 4 bases and J 6 bases, with 25 bases left between them. From germline, CDR1 is SNHLY and CDR2 FYNNEI. The CDR3 has 18 amino acids. In DNA, the CDR3 is TGTGCCAGCAGTGGATCGATGGACACGACCTCCTCTAGCAATGAGCAGTTCTTC. Its translation: CASSGSMDTTSSSNEQFF.

This clonotype was seen ten or more times. This chain connects TRBV20-1 to TRBJ2-7, with 13 nucleotides matching TRBD2. CDR1 and CDR2 (germline): DFQATT, SNEGSKA (reference sequence). The junction had 1 base not matched to a gene; V was cut back by 0 bases and J by 5 bases. The CDR3 runs to 14 residues. The CDR3 region is CSAREGLAGDEQYF. In DNA form, the CDR3 reads TGCAGTGCTAGAGAAGGACTAGCGGGGGACGAGCAGTACTTC.

This clonotype was detected ten times or more. The V call is TRBV2, the J call TRBJ1-3, with D possibly matching TRBD1 (6 bases). Trimming stripped 8 bases from V and 3 bases from J, with 17 bases between. The CDR3 totals 15 residues. Germline-derived CDR1 and CDR2 are SNHLY and FYNNEI. The CDR3 spells CASFNRDLVGNTIYF. The CDR3 DNA is TGTGCCAGCTTTAACAGGGATTTGGTTGGAAACACCATATATTTT.

This clonotype was seen repeatedly, ten times or more. The gene calls are TRBV30 and TRBJ2-3; TRBD2 aligns across 10 bases. The CDR3 extends over 14 amino acids. Germline lookup yields CDR1 GTSNPN and CDR2 SVGIG (reference sequence). The J segment lost 3 bases and the V segment lost 1 base, leaving 1 base of the junction unmatched. This CDR3 reads CAWSATSGTDTQYF. The DNA of the CDR3 is TGTGCCTGGAGTGCGACTAGCGGGACAGATACGCAGTATTTT.

This clonotype was detected ten times or more. The CDR3 DNA follows: TGTGCCAGCAGCCCCACGGTCACAGATACGCAGTATTTT. This gives the protein CASSPTVTDTQYF. This sequence joins TRBV5-5 and TRBJ2-3; no definite D call. The CDR3 runs to 13 residues. Looked up from germline, CDR1 is SGHKS and CDR2 is YYEKEE (reference sequence). V was trimmed by 4 bases and J by 2 bases, leaving 8 bases between them.

This clonotype was counted many times. This rearrangement joins TRBV24-1 to TRBJ2-5; D possibly uses TRBD1 or TRBD2 (5 bases each). CDR1 is KGHDR and CDR2 is SFDVKD in the germline V gene. The length of the CDR3 is 16 residues. V was cut by 4 bases and J by 4 bases, with 18 bases left in between. CDR3 nucleotide sequence: TGTGCCACCAGTGAAGCCGGGACCCCCCGAGGAGAGACCCAGTACTTC. The encoded protein is CATSEAGTPRGETQYF.

Concerning this clonotype itself: This may arise from a read error, as a much more abundant clone is one base away. This rearrangement joins TRBV19 to TRBJ2-2, with D possibly matching TRBD2 (7 bases). Germline V CDR1 and CDR2: LNHDA, SQIVND (reference sequence). The germline V and J ends were trimmed by 3 bases and 4 bases, with 15 bases remaining between them. The length of the CDR3 is 16 residues. The CDR3 nucleotides read TGTGCCAGTAGTATTGGAGGGGGGGGAGGCACCGGGGAGCTGTTTTTT. Amino acids: CASSIGGGGGTGELFF.

This clonotype has just a few counts. A much larger clonotype is one base distant, so this may be a read error. Since no conserved phenylalanine or tryptophan closes the CDR3, a read error is the likely cause. This sequence joins TRBV12-3 or TRBV12-4 and TRBJ1-2; D unclear. Trimming left V 1 base short and J 4 bases short, with 16 bases between. The CDR3 runs to 16 residues. The CDR3 DNA sequence: TGTGCCAGCAGTTTAGAACTCCCTCAGTCTCCCTATGGCTACACCCTC. This gives the protein CASSLELPQSPYGYTL.

A remark on this clonotype: A read error may explain this, as a much larger clone is one base away. The genes are TRBV5-3 and TRBJ1-6; D ambiguous. TRBV5-3 is an ORF, with its function uncertain. The CDR3 runs to 14 residues. The CDR3 nucleotides are TGTGCCAGCAGCTCATGGGAGGTGGATTCACCCCTCCACTTT. This gives the protein CASSSWEVDSPLHF.

In its sample, this clonotype was seen many times. J is TRBJ2-7 and V is TRBV19; 8 positions match TRBD1. V trimming: 2 bases; J trimming: 1 base; junction bases outside the gene matches: 4. The CDR3 has 15 residues. CDR1 is LNHDA, CDR2 SQIVND, per germline (reference sequence). In nucleotides, the CDR3 is TGTGCCAGTAGTATAACCGGGACAGGATCCTACGAGCAGTACTTC. Its protein product is CASSITGTGSYEQYF.

V gene TRBV5-1 combines with J gene TRBJ2-7, with 8 bases aligning to TRBD1. The CDR3 covers 16 residues. V was clipped by 2 bases and J by 3 bases; unmatched bases: 10. From germline, CDR1 is SGHRS and CDR2 YFSETQ. CDR3 amino acids: CASSLPDRGGVYEQYF. CDR3 in DNA: TGCGCCAGCAGCTTACCTGACAGGGGTGGGGTCTACGAGCAGTACTTC.

This clonotype was counted ten times or more. The genes are TRBV7-2 and TRBJ1-2, with 7 bases aligning to TRBD1. Germline loops: CDR1 SGHTA, CDR2 FQGNSA. V shed 2 bases, J shed 3 bases, and the junction held 9 bases outside the gene matches. The CDR3 runs 16 residues. CDR3 nucleotide sequence: TGTGCCAGCAGCTTAACTGAGGGGGCGGTGTACTATGGCTACACCTTC. This encodes CASSLTEGAVYYGYTF.

This clonotype was observed a handful of times. The V gene is TRBV4-3, the J gene TRBJ2-7; D remains ambiguous. Trimming left V 0 bases short and J 2 bases short, with 11 bases between. Germline CDR1 is LGHNA and CDR2 is YSLEER. The CDR3 contains 15 residues. The CDR3 loop reads CASSQDSNWPYEQYF. The CDR3 DNA reads as TGCGCCAGCAGCCAAGATTCTAACTGGCCCTACGAGCAGTACTTC.

With regard to this clonotype: A much larger clone differs from this one at a single base, so this may be a read error. V gene TRBV4-3 combines with J gene TRBJ1-2; D call uncertain. The CDR3 spans 16 residues. Germline V CDR1 and CDR2: LGHNA, YSLEER. The CDR3: CAGSQDRVYNSYGYTF. The CDR3 coding sequence is TGCGCCGGCAGCCAAGATCGGGTATATAACTCCTATGGCTACACCTTC.

This clonotype has a count of ten or more. The rearrangement links TRBV7-9 to TRBJ2-5; D remains ambiguous. The CDR3 runs to 16 residues. Between the trimmed V and J ends, which lost 5 bases and 4 bases, there was a span of 20 bases. The germline gives CDR1 SEHNR, CDR2 FQNEAQ (reference sequence). The CDR3 here is CASSKVGGHSRETQYF. The DNA for the CDR3 is TGTGCCAGCAGCAAAGTCGGTGGTCACAGCCGAGAGACCCAGTACTTC.

About this clonotype: With a much larger clone just one base away, this may be a read error. Since the CDR3 does not end with the conserved phenylalanine or tryptophan, this likely comes from a read error. V and J are TRBV19 and TRBJ2-7, with D possibly being TRBD1 (6 bases). Trimming stripped 0 bases from V and 5 bases from J, with 8 bases between. This CDR3 is built from 13 residues. Germline CDR1 and CDR2: LNHDA and SQIVND (reference sequence). CDR3 nucleotide sequence: TGTGCCAGTAGTATAGATCCAGGGGACGAGCAGTACTCC. Encoded protein: CASSIDPGDEQYS.

There are many counts of this clonotype. This sequence joins TRBV12-3 or TRBV12-4 and TRBJ2-3, with 9 nucleotides matching TRBD1. V gave up 9 bases and J gave up 6 bases; unmatched junction bases: 7. The CDR3 sequence is 13 residues long. The CDR3 bases are TGTGCCAGTCAACAGGGGGCAGGGGATACGCAGTATTTT. This sequence encodes CASQQGAGDTQYF.

This clonotype appeared many times. V usage is TRBV5-1 and J usage is TRBJ2-1; D not certain. CDR1 and CDR2 (germline): SGHRS, YFSETQ. This CDR3 is built from 15 residues. V was pared by 5 bases and J by 0 bases, with 12 bases between. The CDR3 DNA sequence: TGCGCCAGCAGGTCCGATTTTAGCTCCTACAATGAGCAGTTCTTC. This encodes CASRSDFSSYNEQFF.

This clonotype was recorded many times. The chain carries TRBV2 and TRBJ1-2, with 10 bases aligning to TRBD1. Germline assignment: CDR1 SNHLY and CDR2 FYNNEI. The CDR3 runs 13 residues. V lost 10 bases, J lost 3 bases, and 5 bases stayed unmatched. The CDR3: CAILGQGDYGYTF. CDR3 DNA: TGTGCCATCCTCGGACAGGGGGACTATGGCTACACCTTC.

In this sample, this clonotype turned up many times. The chain couples TRBV7-9 to TRBJ2-3; D call uncertain. Germline V gives CDR1 SEHNR, CDR2 FQNEAQ (reference sequence). The CDR3 consists of 15 residues. The ends were cut back, 1 base at V and 4 bases at J, with 12 bases in the middle. Here the CDR3 reads CASSLVGALPDTQYF. CDR3 coding DNA: TGTGCCAGCAGCTTAGTCGGTGCGTTGCCAGATACGCAGTATTTT. Based on the CDR3 plus reference TRBV7-9 and TRBJ2-3, the full variable domain is DTGVSQNPRHKITKRGQNVTFRCDPISEHNRLYWYRQTLGQGPEFLTYFQNEAQLEKSRLLSDRFSAERPKGSFSTLEIQRTEQGDSAMYLCASSLVGALPDTQYFGPGTRLTVL.

This clonotype was recorded many times. This chain uses TRBV12-5 with TRBJ1-1; 10 positions agree with TRBD1. Germline CDR1 LGHNT, CDR2 FRNRAP. The length of the CDR3 is 17 residues. V lost 2 bases to trimming and J lost 1 base; unmatched junction nucleotides: 7. The CDR3, as DNA: TGTGCTAGTGGTTTGACGGGACAGGGGTTGGGGAACACTGAAGCTTTCTTT. This sequence encodes CASGLTGQGLGNTEAFF.

The chain is built from TRBV28 and TRBJ2-1; D tentatively fits TRBD1 or TRBD2 (5 bases each). Between the trimmed V and J ends, which lost 3 bases and 0 bases, there was a span of 18 bases. Germline V gene lookup returns CDR1 MDHEN and CDR2 SYDVKM. The CDR3 loop spans 18 amino acids. Here the CDR3 reads CASSFPRAERGSYNEQFF. For the CDR3, the DNA is TGTGCCAGCAGTTTCCCCCGAGCTGAGAGGGGCTCCTACAATGAGCAGTTCTTC.

This clonotype was found many times. The gene calls are TRBV7-2 and TRBJ2-1; D unclear. The CDR3 has 12 residues. The ends were cut back, 2 bases at V and 4 bases at J, with 3 bases in the middle. Per germline, CDR1 SGHTA and CDR2 FQGNSA. CDR3 loop: CASSLPYNEQFF. In DNA form, the CDR3 reads TGTGCCAGCAGCTTACCTTACAATGAGCAGTTCTTC. The full variable domain, rest sourced from reference TRBV7-2 and TRBJ2-1, is GAGVSQSPSNKVTEKGKDVELRCDPISGHTALYWYRQSLGQGLEFLIYFQGNSAPDKSGLPSDRFSAERTGGSVSTLTIQRTQQEDSAVYLCASSLPYNEQFFGPGTRLTVL.

In its sample, this clonotype was seen many times. The V call is TRBV24-1, the J call TRBJ2-5, with D perhaps matching TRBD1 (6 bases). Looked up from germline, CDR1 is KGHDR and CDR2 is SFDVKD. Trimming stripped 5 bases from V and 3 bases from J, with 15 bases between. The CDR3 is 15 residues long. This CDR3 is CATSALFSGEETQYF. In DNA, the CDR3 is TGTGCCACCAGTGCCCTTTTTTCAGGGGAAGAGACCCAGTACTTC.

This clonotype was found a few times. This may stem from a read error, because a much larger clone lies one nucleotide away. This sequence joins TRBV28 and TRBJ2-5; 7 positions match TRBD2. The germline V gene has CDR1 MDHEN and CDR2 SYDVKM. The CDR3 runs 18 residues. As DNA, the CDR3 is TGTGCCAGCAGTAGTTTTGGGCTAGCGGAAGGGAACCAAGGGACCCAGTACTTC. Amino acids: CASSSFGLAEGNQGTQYF.

This clonotype was detected many times. The chain combines TRBV5-6 with TRBJ2-1, with a possible D match to TRBD2 (6 bases). CDR1 is SGHDT and CDR2 is YYEEEE in the germline V gene. Trimming removed 3 bases from V and 8 bases from J, with 9 bases in between. The CDR3 has 12 amino acids. This chain's CDR3 is CASSWDFDEQFF. The CDR3, as DNA: TGTGCCAGCAGCTGGGACTTCGATGAGCAGTTCTTC.

This clonotype has at least ten counts. This chain uses TRBV6-6 with TRBJ2-1; 10 nucleotides agree with TRBD1. The CDR3 extends over 17 amino acids. Germline V gene lookup returns CDR1 MNHNY and CDR2 SVGAGI (reference sequence). Trimming took 5 bases from V and 0 from J; bases not matched to a gene: 7. CDR3 DNA: TGTGCCAGCAGTCCTCGGACAGGGGGAAGCTCCTACAATGAGCAGTTCTTC. Protein sequence: CASSPRTGGSSYNEQFF.

This clonotype has more than one count but fewer than ten. This chain links TRBV5-1 with TRBJ2-3, with D perhaps assigned TRBD1 or TRBD2 (6 bases each). CDR1 and CDR2 from the germline V gene are SGHRS and YFSETQ. The CDR3 is 15 residues long. Deletions cut 3 bases from V and 2 bases from J, with 13 bases between. The CDR3 protein is CASSSVGGPTDTQYF. The DNA of the CDR3 is TGCGCCAGCAGCTCGGTGGGGGGCCCCACAGATACGCAGTATTTT.